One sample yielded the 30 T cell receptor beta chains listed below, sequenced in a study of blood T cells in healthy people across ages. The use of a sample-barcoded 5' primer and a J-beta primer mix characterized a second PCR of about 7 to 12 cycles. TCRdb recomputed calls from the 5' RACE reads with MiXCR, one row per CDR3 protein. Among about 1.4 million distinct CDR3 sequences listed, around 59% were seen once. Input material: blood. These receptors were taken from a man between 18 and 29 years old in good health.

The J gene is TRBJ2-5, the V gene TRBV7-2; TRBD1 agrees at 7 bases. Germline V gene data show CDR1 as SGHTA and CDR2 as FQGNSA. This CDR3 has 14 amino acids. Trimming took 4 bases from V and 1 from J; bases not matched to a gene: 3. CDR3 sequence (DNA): TGTGCCAGCAGCTATAACAGGGGCCAAGAGACCCAGTACTTC. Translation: CASSYNRGQETQYF.

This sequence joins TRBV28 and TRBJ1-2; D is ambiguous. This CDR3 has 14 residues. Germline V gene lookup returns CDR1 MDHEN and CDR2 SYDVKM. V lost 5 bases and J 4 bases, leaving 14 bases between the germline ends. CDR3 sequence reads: CASSPPKRAYGYTF. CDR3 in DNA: TGTGCCAGCAGTCCCCCGAAGAGGGCCTATGGCTACACCTTC.

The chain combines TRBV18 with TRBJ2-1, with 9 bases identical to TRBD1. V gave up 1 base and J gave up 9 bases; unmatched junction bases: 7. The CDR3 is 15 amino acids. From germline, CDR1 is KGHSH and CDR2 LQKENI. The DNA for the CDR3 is TGTGCCAGCTCACCACGGGACAGGGAGAGTAGTGAGCAGTTCTTC. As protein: CASSPRDRESSEQFF. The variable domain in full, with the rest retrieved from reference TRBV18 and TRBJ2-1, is NAGVMQNPRHLVRRRGQEARLRCSPMKGHSHVYWYRQLPEEGLKFMVYLQKENIIDESGMPKERFSAEFPKEGPSILRIQQVVRGDSAAYFCASSPRDRESSEQFFGPGTRLTVL.

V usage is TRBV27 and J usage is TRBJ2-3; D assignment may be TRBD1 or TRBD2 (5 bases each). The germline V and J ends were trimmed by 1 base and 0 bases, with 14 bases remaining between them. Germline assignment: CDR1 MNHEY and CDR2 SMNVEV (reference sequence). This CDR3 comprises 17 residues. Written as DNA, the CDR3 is TGTGCCAGCAGTTTATTTCCGGGGCTACCGAGCACAGATACGCAGTATTTT. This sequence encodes CASSLFPGLPSTDTQYF.

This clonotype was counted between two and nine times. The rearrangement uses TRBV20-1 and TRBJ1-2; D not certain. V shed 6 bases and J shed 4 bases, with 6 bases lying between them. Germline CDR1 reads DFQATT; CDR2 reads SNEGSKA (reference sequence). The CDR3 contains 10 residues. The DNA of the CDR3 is TGCAGTGCCCCGGGCTATGGCTACACCTTC. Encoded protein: CSAPGYGYTF.

This CDR3 is CASSLGGLSGANVLTF. The DNA for the CDR3 is TGTGCCAGCAGTTTAGGGGGCCTCTCTGGGGCCAACGTCCTGACTTTC. The gene calls are TRBV27 and TRBJ2-6, with D possibly TRBD1 on 6 matching bases. V lost 2 bases and J 0 bases, leaving 8 bases between the germline ends. Germline CDR1 and CDR2: MNHEY and SMNVEV (reference sequence). This CDR3 region has 16 residues.

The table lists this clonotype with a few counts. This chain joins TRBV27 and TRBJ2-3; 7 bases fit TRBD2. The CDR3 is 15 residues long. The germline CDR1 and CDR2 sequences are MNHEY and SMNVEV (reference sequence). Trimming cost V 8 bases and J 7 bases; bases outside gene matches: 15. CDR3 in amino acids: CASGEGGSGRYTQYF. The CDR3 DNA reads TGTGCCAGCGGGGAAGGCGGGAGCGGTAGATATACGCAGTATTTT.

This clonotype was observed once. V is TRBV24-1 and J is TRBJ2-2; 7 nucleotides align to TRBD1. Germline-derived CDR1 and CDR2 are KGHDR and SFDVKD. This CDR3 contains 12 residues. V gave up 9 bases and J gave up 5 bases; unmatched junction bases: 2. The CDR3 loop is CATADRTGELFF. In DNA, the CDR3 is TGTGCCACCGCGGACAGGACCGGGGAGCTGTTTTTT.

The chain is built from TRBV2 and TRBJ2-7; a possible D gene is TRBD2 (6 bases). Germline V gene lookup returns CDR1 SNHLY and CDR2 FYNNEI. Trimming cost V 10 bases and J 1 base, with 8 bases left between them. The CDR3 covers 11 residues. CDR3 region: CAMRGSYEQYF. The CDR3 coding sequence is TGTGCCATGCGGGGATCCTACGAGCAGTACTTC.

The CDR3 region is CASSPTRGGTDTQYF. CDR3 bases: TGTGCCAGCAGCCCCACCCGGGGGGGAACAGATACGCAGTATTTT. This chain joins TRBV7-9 and TRBJ2-3, with TRBD2 identical over 8 bases. The CDR3 runs to 15 residues. The J segment lost 3 bases and the V segment lost 5 bases, leaving 7 bases of the junction unmatched. The germline gives CDR1 SEHNR, CDR2 FQNEAQ (reference sequence).

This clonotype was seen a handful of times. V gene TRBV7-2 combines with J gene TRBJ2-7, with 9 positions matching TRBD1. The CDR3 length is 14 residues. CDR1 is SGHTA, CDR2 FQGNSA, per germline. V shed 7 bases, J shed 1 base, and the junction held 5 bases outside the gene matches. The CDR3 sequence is CASIPDRGSYEQYF. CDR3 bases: TGTGCCAGCATCCCGGACAGGGGATCCTACGAGCAGTACTTC. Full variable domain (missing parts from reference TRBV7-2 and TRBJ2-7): GAGVSQSPSNKVTEKGKDVELRCDPISGHTALYWYRQSLGQGLEFLIYFQGNSAPDKSGLPSDRFSAERTGGSVSTLTIQRTQQEDSAVYLCASIPDRGSYEQYFGPGTRLTVT.

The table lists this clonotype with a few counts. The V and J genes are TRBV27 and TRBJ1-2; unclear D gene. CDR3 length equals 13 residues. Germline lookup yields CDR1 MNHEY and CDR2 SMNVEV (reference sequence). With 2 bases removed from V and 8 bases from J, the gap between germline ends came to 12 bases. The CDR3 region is CASSLNIVGGYTF. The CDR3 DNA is TGTGCCAGCAGTTTAAACATCGTTGGAGGCTACACCTTC.

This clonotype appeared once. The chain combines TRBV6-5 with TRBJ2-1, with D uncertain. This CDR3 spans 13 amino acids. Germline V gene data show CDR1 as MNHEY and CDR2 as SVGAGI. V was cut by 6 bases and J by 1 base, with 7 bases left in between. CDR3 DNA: TGTGCCAGCAGCGGGCCGTCCTACAATGAGCAGTTCTTC. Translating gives CASSGPSYNEQFF.

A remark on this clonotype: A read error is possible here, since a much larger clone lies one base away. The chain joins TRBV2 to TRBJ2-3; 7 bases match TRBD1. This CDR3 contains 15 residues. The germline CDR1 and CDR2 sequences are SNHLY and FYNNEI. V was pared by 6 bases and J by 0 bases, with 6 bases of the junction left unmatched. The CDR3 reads CASRPGTASTDTQYF. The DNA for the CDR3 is TGTGCCAGCAGACCCGGGACAGCTAGCACAGATACGCAGTATTTT.

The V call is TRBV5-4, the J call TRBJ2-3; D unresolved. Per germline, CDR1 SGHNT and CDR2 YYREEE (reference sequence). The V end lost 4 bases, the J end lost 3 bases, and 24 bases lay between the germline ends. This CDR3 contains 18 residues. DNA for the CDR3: TGTGCCAGCAGCACAATCCCTTCGGTAGCTCGCGATACAGATACGCAGTATTTT. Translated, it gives CASSTIPSVARDTDTQYF.

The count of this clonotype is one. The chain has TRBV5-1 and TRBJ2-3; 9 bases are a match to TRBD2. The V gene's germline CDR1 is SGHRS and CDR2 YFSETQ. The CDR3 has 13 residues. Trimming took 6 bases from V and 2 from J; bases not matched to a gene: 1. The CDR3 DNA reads TGCGCCAGCACTAGCGGGACCACAGATACGCAGTATTTT. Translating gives CASTSGTTDTQYF.

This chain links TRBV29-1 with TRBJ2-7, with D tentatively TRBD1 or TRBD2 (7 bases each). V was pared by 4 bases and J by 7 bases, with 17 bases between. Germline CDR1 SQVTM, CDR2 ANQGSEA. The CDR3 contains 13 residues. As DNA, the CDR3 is TGCAGCGTTGCAGGGGGGGGTAACAATGAGCAGTACTTC. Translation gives CSVAGGGNNEQYF.

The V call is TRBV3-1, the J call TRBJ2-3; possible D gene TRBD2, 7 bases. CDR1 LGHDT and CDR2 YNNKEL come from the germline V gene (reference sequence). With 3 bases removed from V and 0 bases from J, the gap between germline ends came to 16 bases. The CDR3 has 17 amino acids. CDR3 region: CASSHSRGGASTDTQYF. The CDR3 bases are TGTGCCAGCAGCCATAGTAGAGGGGGGGCGAGCACAGATACGCAGTATTTT.

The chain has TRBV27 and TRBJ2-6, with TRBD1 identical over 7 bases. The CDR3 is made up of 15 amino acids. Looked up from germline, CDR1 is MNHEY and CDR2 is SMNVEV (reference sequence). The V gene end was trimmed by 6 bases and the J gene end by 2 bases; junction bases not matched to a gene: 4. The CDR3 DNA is TGTGCCAGCAGGAGAGACAGGGCTGGGGCCAACGTCCTGACTTTC. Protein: CASRRDRAGANVLTF.

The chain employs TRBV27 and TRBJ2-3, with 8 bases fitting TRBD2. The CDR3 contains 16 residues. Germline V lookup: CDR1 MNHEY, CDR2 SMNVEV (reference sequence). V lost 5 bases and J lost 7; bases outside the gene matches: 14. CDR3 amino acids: CASSTTRGGLLNTQYF. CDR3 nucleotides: TGTGCCAGCAGTACGACCCGGGGGGGCCTTTTAAATACGCAGTATTTT.

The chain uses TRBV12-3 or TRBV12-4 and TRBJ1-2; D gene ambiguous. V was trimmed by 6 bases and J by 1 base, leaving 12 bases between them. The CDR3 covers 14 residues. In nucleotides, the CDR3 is TGTGCCAGCAGGGCCCGAGTGGGTAACTATGGCTACACCTTC. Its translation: CASRARVGNYGYTF.

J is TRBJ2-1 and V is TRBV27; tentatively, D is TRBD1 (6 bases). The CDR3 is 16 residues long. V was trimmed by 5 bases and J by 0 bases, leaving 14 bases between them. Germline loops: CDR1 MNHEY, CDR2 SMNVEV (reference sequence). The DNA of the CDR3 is TGTGCCAGCAGTCCGTTGGGGGCCCCCTCCTACAATGAGCAGTTCTTC. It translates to CASSPLGAPSYNEQFF.

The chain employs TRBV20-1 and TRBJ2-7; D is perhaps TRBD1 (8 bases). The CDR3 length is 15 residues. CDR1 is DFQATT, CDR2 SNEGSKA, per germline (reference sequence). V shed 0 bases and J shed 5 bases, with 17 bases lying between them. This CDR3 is CSARDVRTGTNEQYF. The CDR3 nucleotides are TGCAGTGCTAGAGATGTTAGGACAGGGACTAACGAGCAGTACTTC.

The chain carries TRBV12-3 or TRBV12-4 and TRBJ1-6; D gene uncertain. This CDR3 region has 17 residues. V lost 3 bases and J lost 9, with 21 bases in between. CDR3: CASSFEDGFAHPSPLHF. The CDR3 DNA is TGTGCCAGCAGTTTTGAGGACGGATTCGCCCACCCTTCACCCCTCCACTTT.

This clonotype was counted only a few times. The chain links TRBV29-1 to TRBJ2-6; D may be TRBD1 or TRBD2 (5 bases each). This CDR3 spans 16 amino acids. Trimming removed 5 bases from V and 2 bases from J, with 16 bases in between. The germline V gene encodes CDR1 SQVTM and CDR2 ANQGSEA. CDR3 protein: CSVFGTVAAGANVLTF. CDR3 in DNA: TGCAGCGTTTTTGGGACCGTCGCTGCTGGGGCCAACGTCCTGACTTTC.

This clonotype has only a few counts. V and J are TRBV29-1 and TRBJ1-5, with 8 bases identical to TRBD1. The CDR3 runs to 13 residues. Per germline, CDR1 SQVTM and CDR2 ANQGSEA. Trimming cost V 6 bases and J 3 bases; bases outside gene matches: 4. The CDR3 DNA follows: TGCAGCGTGGGACAGGAGCCCAATCAGCCCCAGCATTTT. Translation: CSVGQEPNQPQHF.

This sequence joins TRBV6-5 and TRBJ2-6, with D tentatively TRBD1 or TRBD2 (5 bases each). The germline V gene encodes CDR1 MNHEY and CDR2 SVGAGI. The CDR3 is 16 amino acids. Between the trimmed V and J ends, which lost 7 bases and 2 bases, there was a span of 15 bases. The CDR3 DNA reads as TGTGCCAGCAAACCCGGGGCAGGGACTGGGGCCAACGTCCTGACTTTC. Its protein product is CASKPGAGTGANVLTF.

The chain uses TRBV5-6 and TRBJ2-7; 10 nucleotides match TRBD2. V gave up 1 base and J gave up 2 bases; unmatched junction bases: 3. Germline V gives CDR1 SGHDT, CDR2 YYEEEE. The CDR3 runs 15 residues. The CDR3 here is CASSLPSGSAYEQYF. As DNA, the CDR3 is TGTGCCAGCAGCTTGCCTAGCGGGAGCGCCTACGAGCAGTACTTC.

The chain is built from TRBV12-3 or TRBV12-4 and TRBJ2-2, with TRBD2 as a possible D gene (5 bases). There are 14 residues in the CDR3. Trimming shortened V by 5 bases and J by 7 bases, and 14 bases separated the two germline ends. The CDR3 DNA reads TGTGCCAGCAGTCCCTCCCAAGGAGGCGGGGAGCTGTTTTTT. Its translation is CASSPSQGGGELFF.

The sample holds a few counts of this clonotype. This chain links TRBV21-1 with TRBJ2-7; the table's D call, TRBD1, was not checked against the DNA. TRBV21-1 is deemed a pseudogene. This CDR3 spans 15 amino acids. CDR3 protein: CASSTLVGKIHEQYF. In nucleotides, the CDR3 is TGTGCCAGCAGCACCCTGGTGGGTAAAATCCACGAGCAGTACTTC.